The 30 T cell receptor beta chains below all came from one sample that was sequenced in a study of CD8 T cells in Susac syndrome. Reverse transcription of 0.5 to 1 ug RNA was carried out with random hexamers. TCRdb itself ran the immunoSEQ multiplex PCR reads through MiXCR, one entry per CDR3 protein. The table has some 190,000 distinct CDR3 sequences, under 95% seen once; the top ten hold 0.1%. Sample: CD4+ T cells from PBMCs. These receptors were obtained from a human donor in good health.

The gene calls are TRBV4-2 and TRBJ1-1; D is perhaps TRBD1 (5 bases). The CDR3 is made up of 17 amino acids. Germline V gene lookup returns CDR1 LGHNA and CDR2 YNFKEQ. V shed 4 bases and J shed 1 base, with 19 bases lying between them. The CDR3 loop is CASSPTVGGLGNTEAFF. The CDR3 nucleotides read TGTGCCAGCAGCCCGACAGTCGGGGGACTGGGGAACACTGAAGCTTTCTTT.

This chain's CDR3 is CSARPKGWDTEAFF. The CDR3 nucleotides are TGCAGTGCTAGACCCAAGGGCTGGGACACTGAAGCTTTCTTT. The chain employs TRBV20-1 and TRBJ1-1, with D uncertain. From germline, CDR1 is DFQATT and CDR2 SNEGSKA (reference sequence). The V gene lost 2 bases and the J gene lost 3 bases, with 13 bases spanning the gap. CDR3 length: 14 amino acids.

CDR3 region: CAISEGGEGNSPLHF. The DNA of the CDR3 is TGTGCCATCAGTGAGGGGGGTGAAGGGAACTCACCCCTCCACTTT. The rearrangement links TRBV10-3 to TRBJ1-6; TRBD1 is a possible D gene (5 bases). The germline V gene encodes CDR1 ENHRY and CDR2 SYGVKD. V lost 2 bases to trimming and J lost 10 bases, with 15 bases between them. The CDR3 is made up of 15 amino acids.

The chain couples TRBV18 to TRBJ1-2, with a possible D match to TRBD1 (5 bases). The CDR3 covers 15 residues. Trimming removed 3 bases at V and 4 bases at J, with 15 bases between. From germline, CDR1 is KGHSH and CDR2 LQKENI. This CDR3 reads CASSPRMGGSYGYTF. The CDR3, as DNA: TGTGCCAGCTCACCCAGAATGGGGGGGAGCTATGGCTACACCTTC.

This clonotype was seen just once. The chain joins TRBV7-9 to TRBJ2-1, with 11 bases identical to TRBD2. Trimming at V came to 5 bases and at J to 4 bases, leaving 4 bases not matched to a gene. The length of the CDR3 is 15 residues. Germline values: CDR1 SEHNR, CDR2 FQNEAQ (reference sequence). For the CDR3, the DNA is TGTGCCAGCAGCCCTGGACTAGCGGGTTACAATGAGCAGTTCTTC. It translates to CASSPGLAGYNEQFF.

For the CDR3, the DNA is TGTGCCAGCAGCGCCTTAGGAGACAGAGGAGACTACGAGCAGTACTTC. As protein: CASSALGDRGDYEQYF. The chain has TRBV21-1 and TRBJ2-7; TRBD1 is the table's D call and was not checked against the DNA. TRBV21-1 is listed as a pseudogene. The CDR3 is 16 amino acids.

V usage is TRBV29-1 and J usage is TRBJ2-1; 9 bases align to TRBD2. The CDR3 totals 14 residues. Looked up from germline, CDR1 is SQVTM and CDR2 is ANQGSEA. V dropped 4 bases and J dropped 3; count of bases not matched to a gene: 4. This chain's CDR3 is CSVGGGVGYNEQFF. The CDR3 nucleotides read TGCAGCGTTGGCGGGGGGGTCGGCTACAATGAGCAGTTCTTC.

This clonotype occurred once. The chain uses TRBV7-9 and TRBJ2-3; 9 bases are shared with TRBD2. There are 14 residues in the CDR3. Looked up from germline, CDR1 is SEHNR and CDR2 is FQNEAQ (reference sequence). V shed 0 bases, J shed 14 bases, and the junction held 9 bases outside the gene matches. In nucleotides, the CDR3 is TGTGCCAGCAGCTTAGCGCTGTTGGGACTAGCCCTGTATTTT. Protein sequence: CASSLALLGLALYF.

The gene calls are TRBV20-1 and TRBJ1-1; the D is unclear. Trimming left V 1 base short and J 1 base short, with 10 bases between. The length of the CDR3 is 14 residues. In germline, CDR1 is DFQATT, CDR2 SNEGSKA (reference sequence). CDR3 nucleotide sequence: TGCAGTGCTAGAGCACTGGGAAGGAACACTGAAGCTTTCTTT. It encodes CSARALGRNTEAFF.

J is TRBJ2-3 and V is TRBV6-2 or TRBV6-3; 14 positions agree with TRBD2. Germline V CDR1 and CDR2: MNHEY, SVGEGT. CDR3 length equals 17 residues. After removal of 6 bases from V and 4 bases from J, the junction contained 9 bases not matched to a gene. The chain's CDR3 is CASSPRLAGGPADTQYF. Written as DNA, the CDR3 is TGTGCCAGCAGCCCCCGACTAGCGGGGGGGCCCGCAGATACGCAGTATTTT.

The chain couples TRBV12-3 or TRBV12-4 to TRBJ1-2, with 10 bases identical to TRBD1. The CDR3 runs 16 residues. V shed 6 bases and J 4 bases; nucleotides not matched to a gene: 11. The CDR3 sequence is CASRRQGATPPYGYTF. The CDR3 bases are TGTGCCAGCAGGCGACAGGGGGCCACTCCACCCTATGGCTACACCTTC.

The chain has TRBV29-1 and TRBJ1-2; D gene ambiguous. The germline gives CDR1 SQVTM, CDR2 ANQGSEA. The CDR3 is made up of 11 amino acids. The ends were cut back, 4 bases at V and 8 bases at J, with 11 bases in the middle. As DNA, the CDR3 is TGCAGCGTTGTGCGGGTATCGGGCTACACCTTC. Amino acids: CSVVRVSGYTF.

Regarding this clonotype: The junction shows a germline mismatch at one end, possibly a read error. The gene calls are TRBV9 and TRBJ1-6; D unresolved. The germline gives CDR1 SGDLS, CDR2 YYNGEE. CDR3 length: 14 amino acids. The CDR3 region is CARSVAPENSPLHF. The DNA of the CDR3 is TGTGCCAGAAGCGTAGCCCCGGAAAATTCACCCCTCCACTTT.

The rearrangement links TRBV5-1 to TRBJ1-3; D unclear. The CDR3 length is 17 residues. Trimming cost V 0 bases and J 2 bases, with 15 bases left between them. Germline V gene sequence: CDR1 SGHRS, CDR2 YFSETQ. CDR3 in DNA: TGCGCCAGCAGCTTGGGCTCGGCGGGAACTACTGGAAACACCATATATTTT. Amino acids: CASSLGSAGTTGNTIYF.

The V gene is TRBV20-1, the J gene TRBJ2-3; no reliable D call. CDR1 and CDR2 from the germline V gene are DFQATT and SNEGSKA (reference sequence). With 5 bases removed from V and 3 bases from J, the gap between germline ends came to 18 bases. This CDR3 is built from 15 residues. CDR3 residues: CSAFDLSKRTDTQYF. CDR3 nucleotide sequence: TGCAGTGCTTTTGATCTATCTAAGAGGACAGATACGCAGTATTTT.

Note on this clonotype: The germline gene is not matched at one end of the junction; a read error may be the cause. The chain recombines TRBV5-1 with TRBJ2-1; 9 bases fit TRBD1. The CDR3 loop spans 16 amino acids. Germline values: CDR1 SGHRS, CDR2 YFSETQ. The CDR3 DNA is TGCGCCAGCAACTTGGGTGGGACAGGGTTCTACAATGAGCAGTTCTTC. It specifies CASNLGGTGFYNEQFF.

This clonotype was seen a few times. The gene calls are TRBV19 and TRBJ2-5; possibly TRBD1 for D (6 bases). V was shortened by 8 bases and J by 4 bases, with 8 bases between the two germline ends. CDR3 length: 11 residues. The germline V gene encodes CDR1 LNHDA and CDR2 SQIVND (reference sequence). The CDR3 is CASRRGETQYF. CDR3 in DNA: TGTGCCAGTCGCAGGGGAGAGACCCAGTACTTC.

This clonotype was found once. The chain carries TRBV5-4 and TRBJ1-4, with a possible D match to TRBD1 (5 bases). Germline V gene sequence: CDR1 SGHNT, CDR2 YYREEE (reference sequence). This CDR3 spans 14 amino acids. Trimming pared 0 bases from V and 6 bases from J, leaving 9 bases between. CDR3 DNA sequence: TGTGCCAGCAGCTTGGAGGTGGGGGATGAAAAACTGTTTTTT. Protein sequence: CASSLEVGDEKLFF.

The rearrangement links TRBV14 to TRBJ1-1; D ambiguous. The CDR3 covers 13 residues. V was pared by 1 base and J by 6 bases, with 9 bases between. Germline-derived CDR1 and CDR2 are SGHDN and FVKESK. The CDR3 DNA follows: TGTGCCAGCAGCCAAGGACACGTTGCTGAAGCTTTCTTT. Its translation is CASSQGHVAEAFF.

V gene TRBV28 combines with J gene TRBJ1-4, with D possibly TRBD1 on 6 matching bases. Trimming left V 2 bases short and J 3 bases short, with 13 bases between. Germline CDR1 reads MDHEN; CDR2 reads SYDVKM. The CDR3 is 16 amino acids. CDR3 in DNA: TGTGCCAGCAGTTTAACCGGGGGCCTAGCTAATGAAAAACTGTTTTTT. This translates into CASSLTGGLANEKLFF.

This sequence joins TRBV29-1 and TRBJ1-1; tentatively, D is TRBD1 (5 bases). The CDR3 consists of 13 residues. V dropped 6 bases and J dropped 3 bases, with 14 bases sitting between them. The germline CDR1 and CDR2 sequences are SQVTM and ANQGSEA. The CDR3 DNA reads TGCAGCGTGCAAGGGGACGGATACACTGAAGCTTTCTTT. Translation: CSVQGDGYTEAFF.

This chain joins TRBV30 and TRBJ1-5, with a tentative D call TRBD1 (6 bases). This CDR3 contains 13 residues. Germline loops: CDR1 GTSNPN, CDR2 SVGIG (reference sequence). With 2 bases removed from V and 4 bases from J, the gap between germline ends came to 9 bases. The chain's CDR3 is CAWSSGENQPQHF. CDR3 DNA: TGTGCCTGGAGTTCAGGGGAAAATCAGCCCCAGCATTTT.

This clonotype was counted only a few times. CDR3 nucleotide sequence: TGTGCCAGCAGTGGCTACACCTTC. Translating gives CASSGYTF. The chain has TRBV6-1 and TRBJ1-2, with no clear D. Trimming shortened V by 4 bases and J by 9 bases, and 0 bases separated the two germline ends. CDR3 length: 8 residues. Germline loops: CDR1 MNHNS, CDR2 SASEGT.

This chain uses TRBV6-1 with TRBJ1-2, with D uncertain. Between the trimmed V and J ends, which lost 0 bases and 7 bases, there was a span of 18 bases. The CDR3 is 16 amino acids. Germline-derived CDR1 and CDR2 are MNHNS and SASEGT. CDR3 amino acids: CASSEARFTVSVGYTF. CDR3 DNA: TGTGCCAGCAGTGAAGCTCGCTTCACGGTTTCGGTTGGCTACACCTTC.

The chain links TRBV2 to TRBJ2-5; 11 bases are a match to TRBD1. The length of the CDR3 is 15 residues. Germline trimming cut 6 bases from V and 5 bases from J; bases unmatched to any gene: 8. Germline CDR1 reads SNHLY; CDR2 reads FYNNEI. CDR3 in amino acids: CASRGDRGESETQYF. For the CDR3, the DNA is TGTGCCAGCAGAGGGGACAGGGGGGAATCGGAGACCCAGTACTTC.

V is TRBV5-6 and J is TRBJ2-5; D unclear. The CDR3 sequence is 14 residues long. The germline gives CDR1 SGHDT, CDR2 YYEEEE. Between the trimmed V and J ends, which lost 4 bases and 4 bases, there was a span of 14 bases. Here the CDR3 DNA reads TGTGCCAGCAGCCGGGTCTCTGGGTTAGAGACCCAGTACTTC. Translated: CASSRVSGLETQYF.

The chain carries TRBV5-1 and TRBJ1-5; D perhaps matches TRBD1 (6 bases). Germline V gene data show CDR1 as SGHRS and CDR2 as YFSETQ. The CDR3 consists of 15 residues. Trimming removed 0 bases from V and 4 bases from J, with 11 bases in between. This CDR3 is CASSLDGGRNQPQHF. In DNA form, the CDR3 reads TGCGCCAGCAGCTTGGATGGGGGCAGGAATCAGCCCCAGCATTTT.

The chain recombines TRBV7-2 with TRBJ1-3; 7 nucleotides match TRBD1. The J segment lost 0 bases and the V segment lost 6 bases, leaving 5 bases of the junction unmatched. The germline V gene encodes CDR1 SGHTA and CDR2 FQGNSA. The CDR3 has 15 residues. The CDR3 nucleotides read TGTGCCAGCAGATCCACAGGGGCCTCTGGAAACACCATATATTTT. It encodes CASRSTGASGNTIYF.

The chain couples TRBV29-1 to TRBJ2-4; D call uncertain. The CDR3 has 13 residues. Trimming pared 7 bases from V and 7 bases from J, leaving 17 bases between. Germline V gene sequence: CDR1 SQVTM, CDR2 ANQGSEA. In nucleotides, the CDR3 is TGCAGCGATCCTATGGCCACAAAGAACATTCAGTACTTC. Its protein is CSDPMATKNIQYF.

The chain uses TRBV20-1 and TRBJ2-1; a weak D match, TRBD2 (6 bases). The J call is doubtful: the DNA matches TRBJ2-7 better. Germline assignment: CDR1 DFQATT and CDR2 SNEGSKA (reference sequence). The CDR3 covers 13 residues. DNA of the CDR3: TGCAGTGCTGGTGGTGCAGGGAGGTACGAGCAGTACGTC. This codes for CSAGGAGRYEQYV.